This T cell receptor (beta chain) was sequenced in a study of T-cell reconstitution after alpha-beta-depleted transplantation in children. Study-wide results and limits: Reportedly, only several hundred clones from non-depleted graft cells drove alpha-beta T-cell counts at about two months. Newly generated T cells supplied most T-cell counts and diversity one year post-transplant.

This clonotype was found a few times. Its antigen is currently unknown. There are 15 residues in the CDR3. The V end lost 5 bases, the J end lost 3 bases, and 14 bases lay between the germline ends. From germline, CDR1 is SGHAT and CDR2 FQNNGV. For TCRbeta, the library was prepared with unique molecular identifiers. TCRdb re-called the PCR reads through MiXCR, storing one row per CDR3 protein. The repertoire includes hundreds of thousands of distinct CDR3 sequences, around 10% of them detected once, and less than 9% sits in the top ten. This material consisted of PBMCs, taken before TCRalphabeta/CD19-depleted stem cell transplant. This sequence joins TRBV11-2 and TRBJ2-1, with D possibly TRBD2 on 5 matching bases. The receptor was derived from a boy in the first two years of life with acute myeloid leukemia, due to receive a stem cell transplant. CDR3 residues: CASSPRAGIYNEQFF. The CDR3 bases are TGTGCCAGCAGCCCCCGGGCGGGCATCTACAATGAGCAGTTCTTC.